This TCR beta chain was profiled in a study of long-term antiretroviral therapy in people with HIV. Study results and caveats: ART was followed by higher diversity that remained below transplant donor controls.

Samples were assayed with immunoSEQ v3.0 at survey level. The target of sequencing was about 40,000-50,000 T-cell genomes per sample. Assay used: immunoSEQ multiplex PCR; TCRdb lists only in-frame clones, some missing. Among some 15,000 clones listed, 81% were seen once. All donors provided no fewer than one pre-ART and no fewer than two post-ART PBMC samples. This CDR3 region has 11 residues. The ends were cut back, 7 bases at V and 4 bases at J, with 11 bases in the middle. Germline CDR1 DFQATT, CDR2 SNEGSKA (reference sequence). This clone has just one count. Its antigen is currently unknown. The chain links TRBV20-1 to TRBJ2-7; D possibly corresponds to TRBD1 (6 bases). The clonotype was recovered from a young man with HIV. This specimen consisted of unsorted PBMCs, obtained roughly 1.3 years before starting antiretroviral therapy. CDR3 amino acids: CSGVGGYEQYF. CDR3 coding DNA: TGCAGTGGGGTAGGGGGATACGAGCAGTACTTC.